These 20 T cell receptor beta chains were all obtained from the same sample, sequenced in a study of cytomegalovirus exposure and HLA in healthy donors (dated by TCRdb to about 2017). The protocol used for the library was the immunoSEQ multiplex PCR assay. For the multiplex PCR, a mixture combining 60 forward primers for TCR Vbeta segments and 13 reverse primers for TCR Jbeta segments was used. The clones in this table, taken by TCRdb from immuneACCESS, are in-frame only. Not every clone is retained; where verified, under half of the shortfall comes from an unresolved V gene, and the cause of the rest is unknown. Within this sample are 150,000 to 200,000 clones, with roughly 80% of them counted one time only. The leading ten clones occupy 1.4% of the sample. The sample was PBMCs. These receptors all stem from a woman in her 30s in good health and CMV-seronegative.

The CDR3 spells CASRPLDRDTEAFF. In DNA form, the CDR3 reads TGTGCCAGTAGGCCTCTAGACAGGGACACTGAAGCTTTCTTT. The chain uses TRBV19 and TRBJ1-1, with 7 bases aligning to TRBD1. The ends lost 6 bases at V and 3 bases at J; junction bases unmatched: 7. CDR1 and CDR2 from the germline V gene are LNHDA and SQIVND (reference sequence). The CDR3 is made up of 14 amino acids.

The chain employs TRBV29-1 and TRBJ2-5, with TRBD1 identical over 7 bases. V lost 2 bases and J lost 5; bases outside the gene matches: 5. Per germline, CDR1 SQVTM and CDR2 ANQGSEA. The CDR3 totals 13 residues. CDR3 bases: TGCAGCGTTGAAAGGGGGCAAGGGGAGACCCAGTACTTC. It specifies CSVERGQGETQYF.

The chain is built from TRBV4-1 and TRBJ1-2; the match to TRBD1 covers 8 bases. From germline, CDR1 is MGHRA and CDR2 YSYEKL. The CDR3 loop spans 17 amino acids. The V gene end was trimmed by 1 base and the J gene end by 2 bases; junction bases not matched to a gene: 9. CDR3 in DNA: TGCGCCAGCAGCCAAGGCCGCGGGGACAGGCGGAACTATGGCTACACCTTC. As protein: CASSQGRGDRRNYGYTF.

In its sample, this clone was seen many times. The chain uses TRBV6-1 and TRBJ2-1; D gene ambiguous. CDR1 and CDR2 from the germline V gene are MNHNS and SASEGT. Trimming took 7 bases from V and 4 from J, leaving 5 bases between them. The CDR3 has 11 residues. The CDR3 sequence: CASKLYNEQFF. The CDR3 region has the DNA TGTGCCAGCAAACTATACAATGAGCAGTTCTTC.

The CDR3 is CASSPEQYF. The CDR3 DNA reads as TGTGCCAGCAGCCCAGAGCAGTACTTC. The rearrangement links TRBV7-9 to TRBJ2-7; D not resolved. In germline, CDR1 is SEHNR, CDR2 FQNEAQ (reference sequence). This CDR3 is built from 9 residues. Trimming stripped 5 bases from V and 7 bases from J, with 3 bases between.

There are a few counts of this clone. The gene calls are TRBV6-5 and TRBJ2-7, with D possibly TRBD1 on 5 matching bases. This CDR3 spans 12 amino acids. Germline CDR1 MNHEY, CDR2 SVGAGI. The V end was cut by 7 bases, the J end by 5 bases, with 12 bases between. The chain's CDR3 is CASTSTANEQYF. DNA for the CDR3: TGTGCCAGCACCTCGACAGCCAACGAGCAGTACTTC.

This chain uses TRBV19 with TRBJ2-6; TRBD1 aligns across 10 bases. The V gene's germline CDR1 is LNHDA and CDR2 SQIVND (reference sequence). V lost 5 bases, J lost 2 bases, and 6 bases stayed unmatched. The CDR3 contains 17 residues. The CDR3 DNA follows: TGTGCCAGTAGTGCTAGACAGGGGGCGCCTGGGGCCAACGTCCTGACTTTC. It is translated as CASSARQGAPGANVLTF.

The chain couples TRBV6-6 to TRBJ2-2; 9 nucleotides match TRBD2. The CDR3 runs to 16 residues. Trimming cost V 6 bases and J 4 bases; bases outside gene matches: 9. Looked up from germline, CDR1 is MNHNY and CDR2 is SVGAGI (reference sequence). This CDR3 is CASSPGRGGLTGELFF. The CDR3 nucleotides are TGTGCCAGCAGCCCCGGGCGGGGGGGCCTCACCGGGGAGCTGTTTTTT.

This clone was picked up a small number of times. The V and J genes are TRBV19 and TRBJ1-5; no clear D gene. CDR1 LNHDA and CDR2 SQIVND come from the germline V gene (reference sequence). CDR3 length: 12 residues. The V gene lost 5 bases and the J gene lost 7 bases, with 9 bases spanning the gap. CDR3 residues: CASSERFQPQHF. CDR3 bases: TGTGCCAGTAGTGAACGGTTCCAGCCCCAGCATTTT.

The rearrangement joins TRBV5-5 to TRBJ2-1, with 15 bases fitting TRBD2. Trimming at V came to 3 bases and at J to 0 bases, leaving 7 bases not matched to a gene. The CDR3 length is 19 residues. Germline CDR1 reads SGHKS; CDR2 reads YYEKEE (reference sequence). CDR3 region: CASSWTSGGALSSYNEQFF. DNA of the CDR3: TGTGCCAGCAGCTGGACTAGCGGGGGGGCCTTGAGCTCCTACAATGAGCAGTTCTTC.

This clone was observed once. V usage is TRBV6-1 and J usage is TRBJ1-2; possibly TRBD1 for D (5 bases). The germline gives CDR1 MNHNS, CDR2 SASEGT. V lost 3 bases to trimming and J lost 0 bases, with 11 bases between them. The CDR3 is 15 residues long. CDR3 sequence (DNA): TGTGCCAGCAGTGACCCCGGGGGAGCTAACTATGGCTACACCTTC. Translating it yields CASSDPGGANYGYTF.

This clone was observed once. The V call is TRBV19, the J call TRBJ1-2; 7 nucleotides align to TRBD1. Germline assignment: CDR1 LNHDA and CDR2 SQIVND (reference sequence). CDR3 length equals 11 residues. After removal of 8 bases from V and 8 bases from J, the junction contained 5 bases not matched to a gene. The CDR3 DNA sequence: TGTGCCAGTGAACAGGGGCGAGGCTACACCTTC. It codes for CASEQGRGYTF.

The V gene is TRBV9, the J gene TRBJ2-2; no clear D. CDR1 SGDLS and CDR2 YYNGEE come from the germline V gene. V gave up 4 bases and J gave up 3 bases, with 10 bases separating them. The CDR3 sequence is 14 residues long. The CDR3 reads CASSQNTYTGELFF. Here the CDR3 DNA reads TGTGCCAGCAGCCAGAACACCTACACCGGGGAGCTGTTTTTT. Full variable domain (outside the CDR3, taken from reference TRBV9 and TRBJ2-2): DSGVTQTPKHLITATGQRVTLRCSPRSGDLSVYWYQQSLDQGLQFLIQYYNGEERAKGNILERFSAQQFPDLHSELNLSSLELGDSALYFCASSQNTYTGELFFGEGSRLTVL.

The gene calls are TRBV5-1 and TRBJ2-2; no reliable D call. Trimming took 6 bases from V and 4 from J, leaving 10 bases between them. CDR3 length: 13 residues. Germline V gene lookup returns CDR1 SGHRS and CDR2 YFSETQ. The CDR3 loop reads CASIAGSTGELFF. The CDR3, as DNA: TGCGCCAGCATTGCAGGAAGCACCGGGGAGCTGTTTTTT.

This clone was detected only a few times. The same CDR3 arises from other DNA sequences in this sample as well. In DNA, the CDR3 is TGTGCCAGCAGACTCGACTCCTACAATGAGCAGTTCTTC. As protein: CASRLDSYNEQFF. J is TRBJ2-1 and V is TRBV5-4; D ambiguous. The CDR3 consists of 13 residues. CDR1 is SGHNT and CDR2 is YYREEE in the germline V gene (reference sequence). Trimming stripped 5 bases from V and 0 bases from J, with 6 bases between.

This rearrangement joins TRBV5-1 to TRBJ1-4, with 7 bases identical to TRBD1. V trimming: 0 bases; J trimming: 7 bases; junction bases outside the gene matches: 6. Germline CDR1 reads SGHRS; CDR2 reads YFSETQ. The CDR3 is 15 residues long. As DNA, the CDR3 is TGCGCCAGCAGCTTGGGGGACAGAAGGAGTGAAAAACTGTTTTTT. It specifies CASSLGDRRSEKLFF.

The chain links TRBV6-4 to TRBJ1-5, with a weak D call TRBD1 (6 bases). The CDR3 consists of 12 residues. The ends were cut back, 10 bases at V and 5 bases at J, with 12 bases in the middle. From germline, CDR1 is MRHNA and CDR2 SNTAGT. CDR3 protein: CATLAGDQPQHF. In DNA, the CDR3 is TGTGCCACCTTGGCAGGGGATCAGCCCCAGCATTTT.

J is TRBJ1-2 and V is TRBV9; tentatively, D is TRBD1 (5 bases). This CDR3 has 13 residues. The V and J ends lost 4 bases and 4 bases respectively, with 11 bases between them. Germline-derived CDR1 and CDR2 are SGDLS and YYNGEE. CDR3 in amino acids: CASSQTDSYGYTF. Written as DNA, the CDR3 is TGTGCCAGCAGCCAGACAGATTCCTATGGCTACACCTTC.

The chain is built from TRBV5-1 and TRBJ2-1; 8 bases are shared with TRBD1. V shed 4 bases and J 4 bases; nucleotides not matched to a gene: 13. The CDR3 loop spans 17 amino acids. Germline-derived CDR1 and CDR2 are SGHRS and YFSETQ. The CDR3, as DNA: TGCGCCAGCAGCACCCCGGCGGGACAGGTGATTTACAATGAGCAGTTCTTC. Translating it yields CASSTPAGQVIYNEQFF.

The table lists this clone with a few counts. The chain couples TRBV5-4 to TRBJ1-1; D may be TRBD1 (5 bases). Trimming pared 4 bases from V and 8 bases from J, leaving 21 bases between. The germline V gene has CDR1 SGHNT and CDR2 YYREEE (reference sequence). The CDR3 length is 15 residues. CDR3 nucleotide sequence: TGTGCCAGCAGCAACTACCGCCTTGAGGGACTAGAAGCTTTCTTT. Translating gives CASSNYRLEGLEAFF.